These 22 T cell receptor beta chains were all obtained from the same sample, sequenced in a study of patients and donors after allogeneic stem cell transplantation. TCRdb analysed the RT-PCR reads with MiXCR anew, one entry per CDR3 protein. The data contain about 960,000 distinct CDR3 sequences, more than 15% of them singletons. Input material: blood, either unsorted or a sorted T cell fraction (not recorded which). Receptors were obtained from a human donor who was either an allogeneic HSCT recipient or a stem cell or donor lymphocyte infusion donor (not recorded which). It is not recorded whose cells these are; they may come from a transplant donor.

The chain joins TRBV4-2 to TRBJ2-3, with D perhaps TRBD2 (5 bases). Trimming left V 3 bases short and J 1 base short, with 11 bases between. The CDR3 is 15 residues long. Germline lookup yields CDR1 LGHNA and CDR2 YNFKEQ. The CDR3 loop is CASSQLAPGTDTQYF. The CDR3 bases are TGTGCCAGCAGCCAGTTAGCGCCAGGCACAGATACGCAGTATTTT.

V gene TRBV6-5 combines with J gene TRBJ2-6; D not certain. The V gene's germline CDR1 is MNHEY and CDR2 SVGAGI. The V end was cut by 2 bases, the J end by 0 bases, with 5 bases between. CDR3 length equals 15 residues. CDR3: CASSYATSGANVLTF. The CDR3 region has the DNA TGTGCCAGCAGTTACGCGACCTCTGGGGCCAACGTCCTGACTTTC.

This clonotype was counted only a few times. The V gene is TRBV5-4, the J gene TRBJ2-3; 9 bases map to TRBD2. Germline CDR1 SGHNT, CDR2 YYREEE (reference sequence). Trimming cost V 8 bases and J 4 bases; bases outside gene matches: 11. This CDR3 is built from 15 residues. The CDR3 DNA reads TGTGCCAGTCGGCGAGCGGGAGGTGCGGCAGATACGCAGTATTTT. Translating it yields CASRRAGGAADTQYF.

The chain recombines TRBV20-1 with TRBJ2-7, with 7 positions matching TRBD1. J gave up 1 base and V 5 bases, and 5 bases lay outside the gene matches. The germline gives CDR1 DFQATT, CDR2 SNEGSKA (reference sequence). The CDR3 covers 13 residues. The CDR3 region is CSARIQGSYEQYF. The CDR3 bases are TGCAGTGCTCGAATACAGGGGTCCTACGAGCAGTACTTC.

This clonotype was detected only once. The chain is built from TRBV4-3 and TRBJ2-6; D perhaps matches TRBD1 (5 bases). V was pared by 1 base and J by 9 bases, with 13 bases between. The CDR3 sequence is 15 residues long. CDR1 and CDR2 from the germline V gene are LGHNA and YSLEER. The CDR3 coding sequence is TGCGCCAGCAGCCAAGCAGGGAAGGAACTCAACGTCCTGACTTTC. Translated, it gives CASSQAGKELNVLTF.

This chain connects TRBV2 to TRBJ1-1; no reliable D call. The length of the CDR3 is 13 residues. Germline V gene sequence: CDR1 SNHLY, CDR2 FYNNEI. V dropped 10 bases and J dropped 0 bases, with 12 bases sitting between them. The CDR3 region is CATTSDLNTEAFF. The CDR3 DNA sequence: TGTGCCACCACCTCCGATCTGAACACTGAAGCTTTCTTT.

The rearrangement joins TRBV28 to TRBJ2-1, with D possibly being TRBD1 (6 bases). V was cut by 7 bases and J by 7 bases, with 11 bases left in between. Looked up from germline, CDR1 is MDHEN and CDR2 is SYDVKM. The CDR3 has 12 amino acids. The CDR3: CASKQGRNEQFF. The CDR3 DNA sequence: TGTGCCAGCAAACAGGGCCGAAATGAGCAGTTCTTC.

This clonotype showed up many times. This chain connects TRBV10-3 to TRBJ2-1; 13 nucleotides line up with TRBD2. Germline V gives CDR1 ENHRY, CDR2 SYGVKD. This CDR3 spans 15 amino acids. The V and J ends lost 6 bases and 4 bases, in that order; junction bases with no gene match: 3. The CDR3 reads CAIRGTSGMYNEQFF. The CDR3 nucleotides read TGTGCCATCAGGGGGACTAGCGGGATGTACAATGAGCAGTTCTTC.

This clonotype has just a few counts. This chain uses TRBV5-1 with TRBJ1-2, with 7 bases identical to TRBD1. This CDR3 contains 15 residues. J gave up 2 bases and V 4 bases, and 8 bases lay outside the gene matches. The germline gives CDR1 SGHRS, CDR2 YFSETQ. The CDR3 loop is CASSLTGASNYGYTF. Here the CDR3 DNA reads TGCGCCAGCAGCCTCACAGGGGCCAGCAACTATGGCTACACCTTC.

The table lists this clonotype with a few counts. The chain joins TRBV12-3 or TRBV12-4 to TRBJ2-3, with 11 bases lining up with TRBD2. V shed 3 bases, J shed 3 bases, and the junction held 8 bases outside the gene matches. The CDR3 sequence is 17 residues long. CDR3 sequence: CASSFYPTSGVTDTQYF. The CDR3 coding sequence is TGTGCCAGCAGTTTTTATCCGACTAGCGGGGTAACAGATACGCAGTATTTT.

The table lists this clonotype with many counts. The chain employs TRBV12-3 or TRBV12-4 and TRBJ2-1, with a weak D call TRBD2 (7 bases). With 8 bases removed from V and 2 bases from J, the gap between germline ends came to 10 bases. The CDR3 contains 13 residues. The CDR3 DNA sequence: TGTGCCAGCGGGAGGGGGACCTACAATGAGCAGTTCTTC. This encodes CASGRGTYNEQFF.

This clonotype was counted between two and nine times. The J gene is TRBJ1-1, the V gene TRBV5-1; no reliable D call. The V end was cut by 5 bases, the J end by 2 bases, with 13 bases between. The CDR3 length is 14 residues. Germline V lookup: CDR1 SGHRS, CDR2 YFSETQ. This chain's CDR3 is CASRQQSSNTEAFF. The CDR3 nucleotides read TGCGCCAGCAGGCAGCAGTCATCCAACACTGAAGCTTTCTTT.

This clonotype was counted many times. The chain combines TRBV29-1 with TRBJ2-3, with 8 nucleotides matching TRBD2. Looked up from germline, CDR1 is SQVTM and CDR2 is ANQGSEA. This CDR3 comprises 15 residues. The V and J ends lost 0 bases and 5 bases, in that order; junction bases with no gene match: 7. The CDR3 here is CSVEEMGLEVDTQYF. The CDR3 DNA follows: TGCAGCGTTGAAGAGATGGGACTAGAGGTAGATACGCAGTATTTT.

This clonotype was picked up many times. The chain links TRBV12-3 or TRBV12-4 to TRBJ1-1, with D perhaps matching TRBD1 (6 bases). Trimming removed 3 bases at V and 4 bases at J, with 12 bases between. The CDR3 contains 14 residues. The CDR3: CASSFGGRVTEAFF. The CDR3 DNA follows: TGTGCCAGCAGTTTTGGGGGGCGCGTCACTGAAGCTTTCTTT.

The genes are TRBV12-3 or TRBV12-4 and TRBJ2-1; 13 bases are shared with TRBD2. Germline trimming cut 6 bases from V and 8 bases from J; bases unmatched to any gene: 10. The CDR3 spans 16 residues. The DNA of the CDR3 is TGTGCCAGCAGCTTGGGACTAGCGGGGTTGGGGGATGAGCAGTTCTTC. Translation: CASSLGLAGLGDEQFF.

This clonotype was counted a few times. This chain joins TRBV3-1 and TRBJ2-1, with D perhaps TRBD2 (6 bases). Germline CDR1 reads LGHDT; CDR2 reads YNNKEL (reference sequence). This CDR3 comprises 15 residues. V was trimmed by 1 base and J by 5 bases, leaving 12 bases between them. In DNA, the CDR3 is TGTGCCAGCAGCCAAGCCGGGACTTACGACAATGAGCAGTTCTTC. Translating gives CASSQAGTYDNEQFF.

The chain joins TRBV20-1 to TRBJ2-1, with 10 bases identical to TRBD2. CDR1 is DFQATT and CDR2 is SNEGSKA in the germline V gene (reference sequence). J gave up 12 bases and V 5 bases, and 13 bases lay outside the gene matches. The CDR3 contains 14 residues. CDR3 amino acids: CSAGVAGGGGGQFF. The CDR3 DNA reads TGCAGTGCTGGCGTAGCGGGAGGTGGAGGTGGGCAGTTCTTC.

The V and J genes are TRBV20-1 and TRBJ1-1; D is perhaps TRBD1 (5 bases). V was cut by 5 bases and J by 12 bases, with 16 bases left in between. Germline V gene sequence: CDR1 DFQATT, CDR2 SNEGSKA (reference sequence). This CDR3 contains 11 residues. CDR3 nucleotides: TGCAGTGCTGGGAAGCGGGGGGAAACTTTCTTT. Translation gives CSAGKRGETFF.

The sample holds a few counts of this clonotype. The rearrangement links TRBV20-1 to TRBJ1-1, with D possibly TRBD1 on 6 matching bases. Germline V gene lookup returns CDR1 DFQATT and CDR2 SNEGSKA (reference sequence). CDR3 length equals 13 residues. CDR3 protein: CTTKTRGALEAFF. Here the CDR3 DNA reads TGCACTACAAAAACCCGGGGGGCCCTTGAAGCTTTCTTT.

There are a few counts of this clonotype. This rearrangement joins TRBV18 to TRBJ1-5, with 7 bases fitting TRBD1. The germline CDR1 and CDR2 sequences are KGHSH and LQKENI. The J segment lost 8 bases and the V segment lost 4 bases, leaving 8 bases of the junction unmatched. The CDR3 contains 14 residues. The chain's CDR3 is CASSLTGPSKPQHF. CDR3 sequence (DNA): TGTGCCAGCTCACTGACAGGGCCAAGTAAGCCCCAGCATTTT.

This clonotype was counted between two and nine times. V and J are TRBV5-4 and TRBJ2-4; D not certain. Trimming shortened V by 2 bases and J by 0 bases, and 12 bases separated the two germline ends. This CDR3 is built from 16 residues. Germline values: CDR1 SGHNT, CDR2 YYREEE (reference sequence). This CDR3 reads CASSFPTALAKNIQYF. CDR3 in DNA: TGTGCCAGCAGCTTCCCGACCGCACTAGCCAAAAACATTCAGTACTTC.

As for this clonotype: One end of the junction fails to match germline, which may point to a read error. The chain has TRBV20-1 and TRBJ1-4; D not resolved. Per germline, CDR1 DFQATT and CDR2 SNEGSKA (reference sequence). This CDR3 region has 10 residues. This CDR3 reads CSAQSQKPAF. The CDR3 DNA reads TGCAGTGCTCAAAGCCAGAAACCGGCTTTT.